A single T cell receptor beta chain is shown here with its context. Trimming at V came to 3 bases and at J to 6 bases, leaving 3 bases not matched to a gene. Germline CDR1 and CDR2: SGHTA and FQGNSA. This CDR3 is built from 13 residues. The sample comes from a study of blood T cell repertoires in COVID-19. This table comes from immunoSEQ multiplex PCR, and its TCRdb copy is limited to in-frame clones, with some not included. The sample has hundreds of thousands of clones; around 90% are singletons. This sequence originates from a man aged 55 to 70 who had recovered from COVID-19. Sequences were obtained from peripheral blood. The chain is built from TRBV7-2 and TRBJ2-3; 7 bases are shared with TRBD2. The CDR3 region is CASSFLSGDTQYF. The CDR3 DNA reads TGTGCCAGCAGCTTCCTTAGCGGGGATACGCAGTATTTT.